This T cell receptor (beta chain) came from a study of cytomegalovirus exposure and HLA in healthy donors (dated by TCRdb to the late 2010s). Background on the whole study: In an earlier analysis of about 560 of the donors, 276 Gb of sequence data and about 110 million unique TCR beta sequences from 150 million to 200 million T cells were reported. A separate validation cohort of 100 to 150 different subjects was used in addition to the roughly 670-subject first cohort. The genetic ancestry cluster associated with self-reported Caucasian donors included about four fifths of the roughly 390 genotyped donors. Approximately 330 gigabases of sequencing data and around 80 million unique TCR sequences made up an early release that covered 500 to 650 HLA-typed donors. Rather than using new phenotypic data, the later analysis identified candidate immune exposures from TCR beta sequences and from how often those sequences occurred across donors. The study combined high-throughput TCR immunosequencing, statistical association of individual TCRs with disease status, and machine learning to predict cytomegalovirus infection status. A later genetic analysis used genome-wide SNP genotypes for about three fifths of the 666 donors, treating that subset as a discovery cohort. An earlier analysis of fewer than 700 of the donors applied high-throughput TCR beta sequencing to assess whether each TCR beta V gene segment acted as functional or pseudogenic. The study profiled the T cell repertoires of hundreds of subjects by immunosequencing and related them to cytomegalovirus serostatus. HLA typing covered class I and class II loci at four-digit resolution. Among some 410 genotyped donors of the cohort, an average of about 220,000 unique TCR beta nucleotide sequences was sequenced per donor, of which 15% to 20% were non-productive. The aim of the study was to test whether cataloging public T cell receptors could identify signatures of past pathogen exposure. About five DR-DQ haplotypes were treated as single units for association and clustering because of strong linkage in the cohort. The number of donors typed differed by locus, with 629-630 for A, B, C, DRB1 and DQB1, around 560 for DQA1, about 610 for DPA1, and about 450 for DPB1. All discovery cohort repertoires had been generated on a single sequencing platform. A later analysis re-analyzed previously published TCR beta repertoires from 500 to 700 donors and added high-resolution HLA genotyping to study TCR occurrence patterns. Donor age, sex, ethnicity and CMV serostatus were compiled together with the repertoire data. Study-level results and caveats: Specific HLA alleles were associated with more than 15,000 TCR beta sequences at a false discovery rate of 0.05 in a later analysis. Most TCR sequences were observed very rarely across donors, whereas some public TCRs were present in many individuals. Strong co-occurrence of HLA alleles, especially DR and DQ, made assigning TCR associations to individual alleles difficult. In an earlier analysis of 587 of the donors, most TCR beta V segments were observed in productive rearrangements about 90% or about 30% of the time, broadly matching IMGT annotations. In this cohort, only TCR beta chains were sequenced, and detectable features were limited by the absence of alpha or paired-chain data. An association between a missense DCLRE1C variant and V-gene and J-gene trimming of TCR beta chains was found in a later genetic analysis and replicated in an independent cohort. The sequencing pipeline was judged likely to have produced a cluster of highly shared sequence variants as a technical artifact. Compared with equally common non-associated chains, HLA-associated TCR beta chains in a later analysis were more clonally expanded and had lower generation probabilities. The study listed approximately 150 TCR beta chains as associated with cytomegalovirus. In a later analysis, several top co-occurrence clusters were reported to appear linked to parvovirus B19, influenza, CMV and Epstein-Barr virus. Some IMGT-functional V segments, including TRBV6-2 and TRBV6-3, could not be distinguished by the 87-base-pair reads and were therefore excluded. According to a later analysis, TCR association rates differed among HLA loci, with DRB1 alleles showing the most associated TCRs and HLA-C alleles showing the fewest. According to the authors, the approach could potentially be generalized to other disease states and immunological phenotypes. The classifier was reported to diagnose cytomegalovirus status with high specificity and sensitivity in both the original and validation cohorts. In vitro tests confirmed that a few of the cytomegalovirus-associated TCR beta chains recognize cytomegalovirus antigens. The only immune exposure information available for the cohort was CMV serostatus. Correlated functional status among segregating V segments might be attributable to linkage disequilibrium, but an unknown experimental factor could not be ruled out. Roughly 15 rarely observed V segments, including chromosome 9 orphons, were excluded from the earlier analysis of several hundred of the donors because counts were too low. Roughly uniform sequencing depth across donors was assumed in presence/absence analyses, although this assumption may not hold. A further reported finding was that TCR beta sequences accurately predicted the HLA-A and HLA-B alleles for most subjects in the first cohort. Because some donors lacked HLA typing at each locus, the association tests relied only on the typed subset. Most CMV-associated TCR beta chains appeared to be HLA-restricted in a later analysis, and the HLA associations seemed to be driven largely by CMV exposure. Compared with the roughly 720-donor mean, donors in an Asian-associated ancestry cluster had fewer N-insertions in productive TCRs, according to a later genetic analysis.

In total, around 600 healthy bone marrow donors made up the cohort. At the time of sampling, every cohort member was nominally healthy, though immune exposures that went unrecorded were likely present. The donor was CMV seronegative and was included in the group of a few hundred seronegative cohort members. Every donor gave a peripheral blood sample, and the peripheral blood mononuclear cells from that sample were used for TCR beta sequencing. The Qiagen DNeasy Blood Extraction Kit was used to extract genomic DNA from the blood cell samples. On this clone itself: Its antigen target is currently unknown. The record has no base qualities; no much larger clone is one base away.

The library came from the immunoSEQ multiplex PCR assay. The multiplex PCR relied on a mix of 60 forward primers for TCR Vbeta segments and 13 reverse primers for TCR Jbeta segments. Amplification of the CDR3 region of rearranged TCR beta genes was performed with a multiplex PCR assay on genomic DNA. The amplified TCR beta libraries were sequenced on the Illumina HiSeq System as 87-base-pair reads. Processing in the source paper ran as follows. A later analysis tallied approximately 87 million unique TCR beta chains across the 666 repertoires, and approximately 12 million of those chains were shared by two or more donors. Raw reads were error-corrected and collapsed into unique sequences by a nearest-neighbor algorithm in which closely related sequences were merged to remove PCR and sequencing errors. CDR3 sequences were aligned to IMGT reference sequences to assign V, D and J gene segments. For a sequence to be retained, a match of at least six nucleotides to both a V gene segment and a J gene segment was required. Rearrangements were classified as productive when the CDR3 lacked stop codons and remained in frame with V and J, and all other rearrangements were classified as non-productive. CDR3 was defined according to IMGT convention as the region running from the second conserved V-encoded cysteine to the conserved J-encoded phenylalanine. In an earlier analysis of just under 600 of the donors, sequences lacking an unambiguous match to a single V gene segment were excluded. An earlier analysis of just under 600 of the donors called V segments functional above 56.7% productive rearrangements and segregating when the between-donor standard deviation exceeded 5%. To diagnose cytomegalovirus status from the catalog of TCR beta chain sequences, a statistical classification framework was built. A later analysis assigned V and J genes by comparing TCR nucleotide sequences with IMGT/GENE-DB human TR gene sequences. The TCRdist pipeline was used in a later analysis to assign CDR3 sequences and most-parsimonious VDJ recombination scenarios. In a later analysis, each TCR beta chain was defined by its CDR3 amino acid sequence together with its V-gene family, and reads without a unique V-gene family were excluded. As a way to deal with suspected cross-contamination and a sequencing artifact, a later analysis dropped 500 to 700 nucleotide sequences that were highly shared and had low generation probability. In a later analysis, a clonal expansion index for each public chain was calculated from normalized within-repertoire ranks of inferred template counts. A later analysis computed generation probabilities with a VDJ recombination model fitted to out-of-frame rearrangements, and checked the results against IGoR. Hypergeometric tests were used in a later analysis to score TCR-TCR, TCR-HLA and TCR-CMV co-occurrence, with a repertoire-size bias correction applied to the TCR pairs. In a later analysis, false discovery rates were estimated by permuting HLA or CMV assignments 20 times. In a later analysis, co-occurring TCRs were grouped with DBSCAN, and TCRdist sequence similarity was added when clustering was performed within HLA-allele-positive subsets. For co-occurrence clustering, repertoires with fewer than 30,000 or more than 120,000 public chains were excluded, along with about five repertoires with anomalous nucleotide sharing. Not all clones reach the TCRdb copy of this immuneACCESS table, which keeps in-frame sequences only. Checked studies attribute under half of the gap to unresolved V genes and leave the rest unexplained. V, J and clone size are those of that table, while D and trimming were read from the DNA. This sample lists about 180,000 clones; about 80% were detected once. Under 2.5% of the sample rests with the top ten.

From V the trimming removes 7 bases and from J it removes 9 bases, while the gene matches leave 15 bases of the junction unaccounted for. From its cysteine to its phenylalanine, the CDR3 spans 15 amino acids. Only CDR3 DNA remains: 45 bases, in frame from the first base. CDR1 and CDR2, looked up from the germline V gene, are MNHNS and SASEGT. Sequencing was performed on PBMCs. Recombination connected TRBV6-1 to TRBJ1-1, and 9 junctional nucleotides match TRBD1. This sequence originates from a man aged 55-75 years in good health and CMV-seronegative. The CDR3 in this case is CASTPGQGGLGKAFF. The DNA reads TGTGCCAGCACACCGGGACAGGGAGGTTTGGGTAAAGCTTTCTTT.